This is a list of T cell receptor beta chains from one sample in a study of tumor-infiltrating lymphocytes in primary liver carcinoma. MiXCR was run by TCRdb on the multiplex PCR reads, yielding one entry per CDR3 protein. The sample carries about 320,000 distinct CDR3 sequences, 65% recorded once. Material for sequencing was peripheral blood. The receptors come from a man aged 35-49 years with primary liver carcinoma and hepatitis B virus infection. Both conserved end residues are part of each CDR3. A D gene is named only where the DNA matches it firmly. Size is stated for part of the rows, as once, few or many counts, or as a class when the clone is expanded.

CDR3 | DNA | V | D | size | J
CSVEGPGHFQKTQYF | TGCAGCGTTGAAGGACCAGGACACTTCCAAAAGACCCAGTACTTC | TRBV29-1 | NA | NA | TRBJ2-5
CSVRTPGLPTQYF | TGCAGCGTCCGCACCCCTGGCCTGCCTACGCAGTATTTT | TRBV29-1 | NA | many | TRBJ2-3
CASSWTSGSLYEQYF | TGTGCCAGCAGCTGGACTAGCGGGAGTTTGTACGAGCAGTACTTC | TRBV5-4 | TRBD2 | few | TRBJ2-7
CASSPGRTGVQYF | TGTGCCAGCAGCCCGGGAAGGACAGGAGTGCAGTATTTT | TRBV5-6 | TRBD1 | few | TRBJ2-3
CASSQSTAAGEETQYF | TGTGCCAGCAGTCAATCGACGGCAGCGGGCGAAGAGACCCAGTACTTC | TRBV6-2/TRBV6-3 | NA | many | TRBJ2-5
CASSSSGSWEYF | TGTGCCAGCAGCTCTAGTGGGAGCTGGGAGTATTTT | TRBV11-2 | NA | NA | TRBJ2-3
CASSLGGGPQFF | TGCGCCAGCAGCTTGGGGGGAGGGCCGCAGTTCTTC | TRBV5-1 | TRBD2 | NA | TRBJ2-1
CASSPTGRTYEQYF | TGTGCCAGCAGTCCGACCGGAAGGACCTACGAGCAGTACTTC | TRBV12-3/TRBV12-4 | NA | many | TRBJ2-7
CASSHLALAGEETQYF | TGCGCCAGCAGCCACCTAGCACTAGCGGGAGAAGAGACCCAGTACTTC | TRBV4-1 | TRBD2 | once | TRBJ2-5
CISTGVHQQPQHF | TGTATCAGCACTGGGGTCCACCAACAGCCCCAGCATTTT | TRBV6-2/TRBV6-3 | NA | NA | TRBJ1-5
CASSSDLSGGTEDSF | TGTGCCAGCAGCTCCGACCTATCAGGGGGCACTGAAGATTCCTTT | TRBV11-2 | TRBD1 | NA | TRBJ1-1
CASSLYSGRVSGANVLTF | TGCGCCAGCAGCCTATATAGCGGGAGGGTCTCTGGGGCCAACGTCCTGACTTTC | TRBV4-1 | TRBD2 | many | TRBJ2-6
CASSPGLAGPRTDTQCF | TGTGCCAGCAGTCCGGGACTAGCGGGACCTAGAACAGATACGCAGTGTTTT | TRBV6-1 | TRBD2 | NA | TRBJ2-3
CASSYITGGTQPQHF | TGTGCCAGCAGTTACATAACGGGGGGCACTCAGCCCCAGCATTTT | TRBV6-2/TRBV6-3 | NA | few | TRBJ1-5
CVSSPQGSSLGELFF | TGTGTCAGTAGCCCCCAAGGCAGCTCTCTCGGGGAGCTGTTTTTT | TRBV11-2 | NA | NA | TRBJ2-2
CASSLFVGHNEQFF | TGTGCTAGCAGCCTCTTCGTAGGGCACAATGAGCAGTTCTTC | TRBV11-3 | NA | NA | TRBJ2-1
CASVGLPYQETQYF | TGTGCCAGCGTGGGACTACCGTACCAAGAGACCCAGTACTTC | TRBV6-1 | TRBD2 | many | TRBJ2-5
CSVSSRSYEQYF | TGCAGCGTTAGCTCGAGATCCTACGAGCAGTACTTC | TRBV29-1 | NA | NA | TRBJ2-7
CASSLQVLTSPLHF | TGTGCCAGCAGCTTACAGGTTCTTACTTCACCCCTCCACTTT | TRBV12-3/TRBV12-4 | NA | NA | TRBJ1-6
CASSLDGNQPQHF | TGTGCCAGCAGCTTAGACGGCAATCAGCCCCAGCATTTT | TRBV11-1 | NA | many | TRBJ1-5
CASNTPPRTERVPNEQFF | TGTGCCAGCAACACCCCGCCGCGTACGGAGAGGGTGCCCAATGAGCAGTTCTTC | TRBV28 | NA | NA | TRBJ2-1
CASSYGSGVGTDTQYF | TGTGCCAGCAGTTACGGTAGCGGGGTCGGCACAGATACGCAGTATTTT | TRBV6-5 | TRBD2 | NA | TRBJ2-3
CASSHGSSGFNTDTQYF | TGTGCCAGCAGCCATGGAAGTAGCGGGTTTAACACAGATACACAGTATTTT | TRBV4-2 | TRBD2 | NA | TRBJ2-3
CASSHGQTYEQYF | TGCGCCAGCAGCCACGGACAGACCTACGAGCAGTACTTC | TRBV5-1 | NA | NA | TRBJ2-7
CASSSGTSGGRYF | TGTGCCAGCAGCTCGGGGACTAGCGGGGGCCGCTATTTT | TRBV7-2 | TRBD2 | NA | TRBJ2-3
CASREDRGYGYTF | TGTGCCAGCAGGGAGGACAGGGGCTATGGCTACACCTTC | TRBV12-3/TRBV12-4 | TRBD1 | NA | TRBJ1-2
CSAKSGGNTGELFF | TGCAGCGCAAAAAGCGGGGGGAACACCGGGGAGCTGTTTTTT | TRBV29-1 | TRBD2 | many | TRBJ2-2
CASSGQGGMRELFF | TGTGCCAGCAGTGGACAGGGAGGCATGCGGGAGCTGTTTTTT | TRBV25-1 | NA | NA | TRBJ2-2
CASIPNLGNPFF | TGTGCCAGCATTCCGAATCTGGGAAATCCGTTTTTT | TRBV6-1 | NA | NA | TRBJ1-4
CASSPRELFTDTQYF | TGTGCCAGCAGCCCCAGGGAGTTGTTCACAGATACGCAGTATTTT | TRBV14 | NA | NA | TRBJ2-3
CASSFPQGSTDTQYF | TGTGCCAGCAGTTTCCCACAGGGTAGCACAGATACGCAGTATTTT | TRBV6-2/TRBV6-3 | NA | few | TRBJ2-3
CASIWTSGDQETQYF | TGTGCCAGCATCTGGACTAGCGGGGACCAAGAGACCCAGTACTTT | TRBV11-3 | TRBD2 | NA | TRBJ2-5
CATSFGGGVPDTQYF | TGTGCCACCAGCTTTGGGGGGGGAGTACCAGATACGCAGTATTTT | TRBV11-2 | TRBD2 | NA | TRBJ2-3
CASSMRDTDTQYF | TGTGCCAGTAGTATGCGGGACACAGATACGCAGTATTTT | TRBV19 | NA | NA | TRBJ2-3
CAWTLGGGYSYTF | TGTGCCTGGACCTTGGGAGGGGGCTATAGCTACACCTTC | TRBV30 | TRBD1 | NA | TRBJ1-2
CASRALIAGDTDTQYF | TGTGCCAGCAGAGCCCTTATAGCGGGAGACACAGATACGCAGTATTTT | TRBV6-1 | TRBD2 | NA | TRBJ2-3
CAIRGTEIGNTIYF | TGTGCCATCAGGGGGACAGAAATTGGAAACACCATATATTTT | TRBV10-3 | TRBD1 | NA | TRBJ1-3
CASSLVLSTGAEAFF | TGCGCCAGCAGCTTGGTCCTCTCGACAGGGGCTGAAGCTTTCTTT | TRBV5-1 | TRBD1 | NA | TRBJ1-1
CASSQRRASTDTQYF | TGCGCCAGCAGCCAACGGCGGGCTTCCACAGATACGCAGTATTTT | TRBV4-1 | NA | many | TRBJ2-3
CASSLYPTSIAGVNNEQFF | TGTGCCAGCAGCTTGTATCCAACAAGCATAGCGGGAGTAAACAATGAGCAGTTCTTC | TRBV11-2 | TRBD2 | NA | TRBJ2-1
CASSPTPGQGGEQYF | TGCGCCAGCAGCCCTACACCGGGACAGGGAGGCGAGCAGTACTTC | TRBV4-1 | TRBD1 | few | TRBJ2-7
CASSSGSGLGSGANILTF | TGCGCCAGCAGCTCCGGAAGCGGGTTGGGCTCTGGGGCCAACATCCTGACTTTC | TRBV5-1 | NA | NA | TRBJ2-6
CASSEANGRNIQYF | TGTGCCAGCAGTGAAGCGAACGGGAGAAACATTCAGTACTTC | TRBV2 | NA | NA | TRBJ2-4
CASSQASALNTEAFF | TGTGCCAGCAGCCAAGCGTCGGCCTTGAACACTGAAGCTTTCTTT | TRBV5-4 | NA | few | TRBJ1-1
CASSLSDRGSGANVLTF | TGTGCCAGCAGCCTATCCGACAGGGGCTCTGGGGCCAACGTCCTGACTTTC | TRBV11-2 | TRBD1 | NA | TRBJ2-6
CASRDSSGNTIYF | TGTGCCAGCAGAGACAGCTCTGGAAACACCATATATTTT | TRBV6-2/TRBV6-3 | NA | few | TRBJ1-3
CASSPKGQGGETQYF | TGTGCCAGCAGCCCTAAGGGCCAGGGGGGAGAGACCCAGTACTTC | TRBV5-6 | NA | NA | TRBJ2-5
CASSRGEREDQPQHF | TGTGCCAGCAGCCGAGGGGAAAGGGAGGATCAGCCCCAGCATTTT | TRBV7-9 | NA | NA | TRBJ1-5
CSITGGAGANVLTF | TGCAGCATAACAGGGGGCGCTGGGGCCAACGTCCTGACTTTT | TRBV29-1 | TRBD1 | NA | TRBJ2-6
CASGIGDEGYTF | TGTGCCAGCGGGATTGGGGACGAAGGCTACACCTTC | TRBV7-9 | NA | NA | TRBJ1-2
CASSSTETEAFF | TGCGCCAGCAGCAGCACGGAAACTGAAGCTTTCTTT | TRBV5-1 | NA | NA | TRBJ1-1
CASSFSGSDTQYF | TGCGCCAGCAGCTTTAGCGGGAGTGATACGCAGTATTTT | TRBV5-1 | TRBD2 | NA | TRBJ2-3
CVSSSREGQGDEEYF | TGTGTCAGCAGCTCAAGAGAGGGACAGGGAGACGAGGAGTACTTC | TRBV11-1 | TRBD1 | NA | TRBJ2-7
CSARDRLGGAGDF | TGCAGTGCTAGAGATCGACTTGGCGGCGCGGGGGACTTC | TRBV20-1 | TRBD2 | once | TRBJ2-5
CANSASQETQYF | TGTGCCAACAGCGCCTCCCAAGAGACCCAGTACTTC | TRBV5-5 | NA | NA | TRBJ2-5
CASSRDNQETQYF | TGTGCCAGCAGTCGGGACAACCAAGAGACCCAGTACTTC | TRBV12-3/TRBV12-4 | NA | many | TRBJ2-5
CLSSLSGTDYYEQYF | TGTCTCAGCAGCCTGTCCGGGACAGACTACTACGAGCAGTACTTC | TRBV11-1 | TRBD1 | NA | TRBJ2-7
CTIAQGVGDEQFF | TGTACCATCGCGCAGGGGGTAGGGGATGAGCAGTTCTTC | TRBV10-3 | TRBD1 | NA | TRBJ2-1
CASTVAGGTDTQYF | TGTGCCAGCACCGTAGCGGGAGGGACAGATACGCAGTATTTT | TRBV6-2/TRBV6-3 | TRBD2 | few | TRBJ2-3
CASSIGTVHTGELFF | TGTGCCAGCAGCATAGGGACAGTCCACACCGGGGAGCTGTTTTTT | TRBV11-2 | TRBD1 | many | TRBJ2-2